These 28 T cell receptor beta chains share one sample of origin, sequenced in a study of cytomegalovirus exposure and HLA in healthy donors. The primer mix had 60 Vbeta and 13 Jbeta primers. Profiling relied on immunoSEQ multiplex PCR, and the TCRdb table lists in-frame clones only, not all of them. The sample lists approximately 170,000 clones; about 85% were seen once. Sequenced sample: PBMCs. These receptor sequences come from a woman in her fifties or sixties in good health and CMV-seropositive.

This chain connects TRBV19 to TRBJ1-5; D call uncertain. The length of the CDR3 is 13 residues. Trimming removed 3 bases from V and 5 bases from J, with 8 bases in between. Germline lookup yields CDR1 LNHDA and CDR2 SQIVND (reference sequence). DNA for the CDR3: TGTGCCAGTAGTATTTCTGTCGATCAGCCCCAGCATTTT. Its translation is CASSISVDQPQHF.

The V call is TRBV4-1, the J call TRBJ1-4, with TRBD1 identical over 7 bases. Per germline, CDR1 MGHRA and CDR2 YSYEKL. V lost 1 base to trimming and J lost 8 bases; unmatched junction nucleotides: 4. The CDR3 has 14 residues. CDR3 in amino acids: CASSQAGQPEKLFF. The CDR3 DNA sequence: TGCGCCAGCAGCCAAGCGGGACAGCCCGAAAAACTGTTTTTT.

This clone has more than one count but fewer than ten. The rearrangement links TRBV5-1 to TRBJ1-1, with D perhaps TRBD1 (5 bases). Germline-derived CDR1 and CDR2 are SGHRS and YFSETQ. This CDR3 comprises 14 residues. Trimming took 6 bases from V and 0 from J, leaving 12 bases between them. The CDR3: CASTQTVMNTEAFF. In DNA form, the CDR3 reads TGCGCCAGCACCCAGACAGTTATGAACACTGAAGCTTTCTTT.

The table lists this clone with a few counts. CDR3: CASSRNTGSSGANVLTF. The CDR3 coding sequence is TGCGCCAGCAGCCGAAATACAGGGAGTTCTGGGGCCAACGTCCTGACTTTC. V usage is TRBV4-3 and J usage is TRBJ2-6, with D perhaps matching TRBD1 (6 bases). Trimming removed 4 bases from V and 1 base from J, with 14 bases in between. The germline V gene has CDR1 LGHNA and CDR2 YSLEER. The CDR3 runs 17 residues.

This clone is a singleton in its sample. V is TRBV5-1 and J is TRBJ2-5; 8 bases align to TRBD1. The V and J ends lost 5 bases and 5 bases, in that order; junction bases with no gene match: 11. Looked up from germline, CDR1 is SGHRS and CDR2 is YFSETQ. The CDR3 runs to 15 residues. CDR3 DNA: TGCGCCAGCAGAAACCGTCCTACAGGGGGGGAGACCCAGTACTTC. Its protein is CASRNRPTGGETQYF.

This clone was detected a few times. The chain couples TRBV6-5 to TRBJ1-5; the D gene is possibly TRBD1 (5 bases). V dropped 6 bases and J dropped 4 bases, with 16 bases sitting between them. This CDR3 contains 15 residues. Germline V lookup: CDR1 MNHEY, CDR2 SVGAGI. The CDR3 spells CASSPLRTQNQPQHF. The CDR3 DNA reads TGTGCCAGCAGCCCTCTCAGGACACAGAATCAGCCCCAGCATTTT.

This chain links TRBV4-2 with TRBJ2-5, with D unresolved. The CDR3 is 15 residues long. V lost 0 bases and J 5 bases, leaving 13 bases between the germline ends. Germline CDR1 and CDR2: LGHNA and YNFKEQ. The CDR3 nucleotides read TGTGCCAGCAGCCAAGATCGGGTAGTTGCGGAGACCCAGTACTTC. Its protein is CASSQDRVVAETQYF.

The genes are TRBV27 and TRBJ2-7; a weak D match, TRBD2 (6 bases). V shed 8 bases and J shed 0 bases, with 17 bases lying between them. The germline V gene has CDR1 MNHEY and CDR2 SMNVEV (reference sequence). The CDR3 runs 15 residues. CDR3 nucleotide sequence: TGTGCCAGCTGGAAGGGAAGGGGACTCTCCTACGAGCAGTACTTC. As protein: CASWKGRGLSYEQYF.

This clone showed up just a few times. CDR3 DNA: TGTGCCAGCAGACCCGGAGACAGGGAGGCAGGTGGCTACACCTTC. Protein sequence: CASRPGDREAGGYTF. The rearrangement uses TRBV6-5 and TRBJ1-2, with 7 positions matching TRBD1. The CDR3 has 15 amino acids. Germline lookup yields CDR1 MNHEY and CDR2 SVGAGI. V lost 6 bases and J lost 7; bases outside the gene matches: 14.

This chain uses TRBV14 with TRBJ2-3, with D possibly matching TRBD2 (5 bases). The germline V and J ends were trimmed by 5 bases and 4 bases, with 13 bases remaining between them. This CDR3 contains 14 residues. Germline V lookup: CDR1 SGHDN, CDR2 FVKESK. The CDR3 sequence: CASSNPGKPDTQYF. CDR3 nucleotide sequence: TGTGCCAGCAGCAATCCCGGGAAGCCAGATACGCAGTATTTT.

The chain is built from TRBV27 and TRBJ2-5, with 10 positions matching TRBD2. The junction had 5 bases not matched to a gene; V was cut back by 6 bases and J by 4 bases. The CDR3 is made up of 14 amino acids. Looked up from germline, CDR1 is MNHEY and CDR2 is SMNVEV (reference sequence). The CDR3 region is CASSPGLATETQYF. Written as DNA, the CDR3 is TGTGCCAGCAGCCCGGGACTAGCGACAGAGACCCAGTACTTC.

This rearrangement joins TRBV9 to TRBJ1-2; D is possibly TRBD1 (6 bases). V dropped 4 bases and J dropped 2 bases, with 12 bases sitting between them. Germline V gene sequence: CDR1 SGDLS, CDR2 YYNGEE. This CDR3 region has 14 residues. Here the CDR3 reads CASSPGTSNYGYTF. DNA of the CDR3: TGTGCCAGCAGCCCTGGGACATCGAACTATGGCTACACCTTC.

The table lists this clone with a count of one. The V and J genes are TRBV9 and TRBJ2-1; 15 nucleotides agree with TRBD2. Germline loops: CDR1 SGDLS, CDR2 YYNGEE. J lost 9 bases, V lost 4 bases, and 11 bases had no gene match. The CDR3 runs 17 residues. CDR3 DNA: TGTGCCAGCAGCTTTAGGGGACTAGCGGGAGGCCCTAGTGAGCAGTTCTTC. Protein product: CASSFRGLAGGPSEQFF.

This clone has a handful of counts. V is TRBV6-1 and J is TRBJ2-7; tentative D call: TRBD2 (6 bases). The CDR3 spans 14 residues. Per the germline V gene, CDR1 is MNHNS and CDR2 is SASEGT. The V gene lost 8 bases and the J gene lost 0 bases, with 14 bases spanning the gap. The CDR3, as DNA: TGTGCCAGCTCCCGGACGGGGGACTCCTACGAGCAGTACTTC. Its protein is CASSRTGDSYEQYF.

V is TRBV19 and J is TRBJ1-2, with unresolved D. V lost 2 bases to trimming and J lost 4 bases, with 11 bases between them. The CDR3 is 14 residues long. Germline V gene sequence: CDR1 LNHDA, CDR2 SQIVND (reference sequence). In nucleotides, the CDR3 is TGTGCCAGTAGTATAATGGGCCAGAGCTATGGCTACACCTTC. Protein: CASSIMGQSYGYTF.

The V call is TRBV6-6, the J call TRBJ2-5; 10 nucleotides match TRBD1. The last part of the DNA fits TRBJ2-7 better; the J call may be wrong. The CDR3 spans 16 residues. The germline V gene encodes CDR1 MNHNY and CDR2 SVGAGI (reference sequence). CDR3 in DNA: TGTGCCAGCAGTTCCACCTTGACAGGGGGCGGCCACGAGCAGTACTTC. Encoded protein: CASSSTLTGGGHEQYF.

The chain is built from TRBV5-4 and TRBJ2-1; D is uncertain. Germline CDR1 is SGHNT and CDR2 is YYREEE (reference sequence). V lost 0 bases and J 4 bases, leaving 5 bases between the germline ends. This CDR3 is 13 amino acids long. CDR3 sequence (DNA): TGTGCCAGCAGCTTGGTAACTTACAATGAGCAGTTCTTC. Amino acid sequence: CASSLVTYNEQFF.

This chain links TRBV11-2 with TRBJ1-1; D gene uncertain. The CDR3 has 13 amino acids. Trimming removed 3 bases at V and 8 bases at J, with 13 bases between. Germline V gives CDR1 SGHAT, CDR2 FQNNGV. As DNA, the CDR3 is TGTGCCAGCAGCTTCCTGGCCAGCGAAGAAGCTTTCTTT. It specifies CASSFLASEEAFF. Looking up the rest from reference TRBV11-2 and TRBJ1-1 gives the full variable domain: EAGVAQSPRYKIIEKRQSVAFWCNPISGHATLYWYQQILGQGPKLLIQFQNNGVVDDSQLPKDRFSAERLKGVDSTLKIQPAKLEDSAVYLCASSFLASEEAFFGQGTRLTVV.

This chain connects TRBV25-1 to TRBJ2-7; 7 positions match TRBD1. V lost 7 bases to trimming and J lost 3 bases; unmatched junction nucleotides: 12. The length of the CDR3 is 15 residues. CDR1 MGHDK and CDR2 SYGVNS come from the germline V gene. The CDR3 is CASTPRQGIHYEQYF. The CDR3 bases are TGTGCCAGCACCCCGCGACAGGGAATACACTACGAGCAGTACTTC.

The J gene is TRBJ2-2, the V gene TRBV9; 12 nucleotides align to TRBD1. This CDR3 comprises 15 residues. Germline V lookup: CDR1 SGDLS, CDR2 YYNGEE. Trimming removed 3 bases from V and 5 bases from J; junction bases left unmatched: 2. The CDR3 bases are TGTGCCAGCAGCGCGGGACAGGGGGCAACCGGGGAGCTGTTTTTT. Translated: CASSAGQGATGELFF.

This clone has only one observation. The rearrangement uses TRBV28 and TRBJ2-7; 8 bases fit TRBD2. The J segment lost 2 bases and the V segment lost 5 bases, leaving 5 bases of the junction unmatched. Germline CDR1 reads MDHEN; CDR2 reads SYDVKM. The CDR3 runs 14 residues. DNA of the CDR3: TGTGCCAGCAGTAGACTAGCGTCGGCCTACGAGCAGTACTTC. Translating it yields CASSRLASAYEQYF. The whole variable domain, filled in from reference TRBV28 and TRBJ2-7, reads DVKVTQSSRYLVKRTGEKVFLECVQDMDHENMFWYRQDPGLGLRLIYFSYDVKMKEKGDIPEGYSVSREKKERFSLILESASTNQTSMYLCASSRLASAYEQYFGPGTRLTVT.

The gene calls are TRBV19 and TRBJ1-2; the D gene is possibly TRBD1 (6 bases). The ends were cut back, 4 bases at V and 1 base at J, with 16 bases in the middle. The CDR3 spans 16 residues. The germline V gene has CDR1 LNHDA and CDR2 SQIVND (reference sequence). The CDR3 protein is CASSRAQGRDNYGYTF. The CDR3 coding sequence is TGTGCCAGTAGTAGAGCACAGGGACGGGATAACTATGGCTACACCTTC.

The chain links TRBV18 to TRBJ2-7; 9 positions agree with TRBD2. The CDR3 extends over 15 amino acids. Germline-derived CDR1 and CDR2 are KGHSH and LQKENI. With 3 bases clipped from V and 6 bases from J, the junction kept 9 bases outside the gene matches. The CDR3 bases are TGTGCCAGCTCACCGGGGGCGGGAGGGCCGCTCGAGCAGTACTTC. It is translated as CASSPGAGGPLEQYF.

This clone appeared many times. Other DNA sequences in the same sample also yield this CDR3. The rearrangement joins TRBV30 to TRBJ1-1; D perhaps matches TRBD1 (5 bases). The V gene's germline CDR1 is GTSNPN and CDR2 SVGIG (reference sequence). The CDR3 is 13 amino acids. Trimming cost V 0 bases and J 1 base, with 6 bases left between them. DNA for the CDR3: TGTGCCTGGAGTGTACAGGAGAACACTGAAGCTTTCTTT. Amino acid sequence: CAWSVQENTEAFF.

The chain employs TRBV5-1 and TRBJ2-5; the match to TRBD2 covers 9 bases. V shed 0 bases, J shed 0 bases, and the junction held 6 bases outside the gene matches. The CDR3 spans 17 residues. CDR1 is SGHRS, CDR2 YFSETQ, per germline. In DNA, the CDR3 is TGCGCCAGCAGCTTGGCGCTGACTAGCGGTCACCAAGAGACCCAGTACTTC. This codes for CASSLALTSGHQETQYF.

The V call is TRBV6-1, the J call TRBJ1-1; no clear D. Germline lookup yields CDR1 MNHNS and CDR2 SASEGT. The V and J ends lost 0 bases and 10 bases respectively, with 12 bases between them. This CDR3 is built from 13 residues. In DNA form, the CDR3 reads TGTGCCAGCAGTGAAGCTGGATTTGGCGGAGCTTTCTTT. This gives the protein CASSEAGFGGAFF.

The gene calls are TRBV7-3 and TRBJ2-2, with 10 bases lining up with TRBD2. Germline values: CDR1 SGHTA, CDR2 FQGTGA. J lost 6 bases, V lost 5 bases, and 3 bases had no gene match. The CDR3 covers 14 residues. The CDR3 DNA sequence: TGTGCCAGCAGCCCCAGCGGGAGGGCCGGGGAGCTGTTTTTT. Translating it yields CASSPSGRAGELFF.

The chain joins TRBV30 to TRBJ1-2; TRBD1 matches 9 bases. This CDR3 is 15 amino acids long. V lost 4 bases, J lost 8 bases, and 14 bases stayed unmatched. Per the germline V gene, CDR1 is GTSNPN and CDR2 is SVGIG (reference sequence). Here the CDR3 reads CAWKGTGFSTEGYTF. DNA for the CDR3: TGTGCCTGGAAAGGGACAGGGTTTTCGACGGAGGGCTACACCTTC.